The TCR beta chain described here comes from a study of T cells after yellow fever vaccination. By 5'RACE template switching, TCR cDNA was produced, with a universal primer site and UMIs added in the process. One entry per CDR3 protein results from TCRdb running MiXCR on the 5' RACE reads. The repertoire holds tens of thousands of distinct CDR3 sequences, with 7.4% as singletons. Study-level results: Subsequent to the booster, the majority of primary-vaccination clones reappeared (around 96% CD4, 70% to 90% CD8). Weaker, the secondary response peaked sooner, at day 5 versus 15.

In this sample, this clonotype turned up many times. The antigen is unknown. This CDR3 is built from 10 residues. The V and J ends lost 7 bases and 4 bases respectively, with 4 bases between them. The germline V gene encodes CDR1 SGHTA and CDR2 FQGNSA. The J gene is TRBJ1-1, the V gene TRBV7-2; unclear D gene. The sequence derives from a man aged 30 to 39 who received the YFV17D yellow fever vaccine. The specimen was CD8+ T cells sorted from PBMCs, collected 15 days after the yellow fever booster vaccination. CDR3 nucleotides: TGTGCCAGCAAGGGCACTGAAGCTTTCTTT. Translated: CASKGTEAFF.